Presented here are 15 T cell receptor beta chains from one specimen sequenced in a study of blood T cell repertoires in COVID-19. The repertoire was sequenced with immunoSEQ multiplex PCR; TCRdb's copy has only in-frame clones and lacks some. The sample lists roughly 360,000 clones, roughly four fifths occurring once. Material: PBMCs or T cells enriched from blood (not recorded which). These receptors were collected from a woman between 45 and 60 years old who had recovered from COVID-19.

This chain connects TRBV29-1 to TRBJ2-5; D gene ambiguous. V lost 3 bases and J 2 bases, leaving 7 bases between the germline ends. The CDR3 is 12 residues long. In germline, CDR1 is SQVTM, CDR2 ANQGSEA. CDR3 protein: CSVDVFQETQYF. The CDR3, as DNA: TGCAGCGTTGACGTATTTCAAGAGACCCAGTACTTC.

This chain links TRBV28 with TRBJ1-3; D gene unclear. Trimming removed 6 bases at V and 4 bases at J, with 7 bases between. The CDR3 covers 12 residues. Germline V gives CDR1 MDHEN, CDR2 SYDVKM. The chain's CDR3 is CASRGNGNTIYF. CDR3 bases: TGTGCCAGCAGGGGCAACGGAAACACCATATATTTT.

This clone came up a few times. The chain carries TRBV7-3 and TRBJ1-6; 7 bases agree with TRBD1. From germline, CDR1 is SGHTA and CDR2 FQGTGA. The CDR3 extends over 13 amino acids. J lost 7 bases, V lost 4 bases, and 1 base had no gene match. CDR3 region: CASSWGQNSPLHF. The DNA for the CDR3 is TGTGCCAGCAGCTGGGGACAGAATTCACCCCTCCACTTT.

This rearrangement joins TRBV19 to TRBJ1-2; 8 bases agree with TRBD1. There are 13 residues in the CDR3. Trimming at V came to 7 bases and at J to 4 bases, leaving 5 bases not matched to a gene. Germline V gives CDR1 LNHDA, CDR2 SQIVND (reference sequence). CDR3 nucleotide sequence: TGTGCCAGTACTTCAGGGGGCGTCTATGGCTACACCTTC. Translating it yields CASTSGGVYGYTF. Full variable domain (missing parts from reference TRBV19 and TRBJ1-2): DGGITQSPKYLFRKEGQNVTLSCEQNLNHDAMYWYRQDPGQGLRLIYYSQIVNDFQKGDIAEGYSVSREKKESFPLTVTSAQKNPTAFYLCASTSGGVYGYTFGSGTRLTVV.

For this clone: The sample holds other DNA sequences that translate to the same CDR3. V usage is TRBV30 and J usage is TRBJ1-1; D unclear. Germline assignment: CDR1 GTSNPN and CDR2 SVGIG (reference sequence). V was clipped by 2 bases and J by 0 bases, with 7 bases between them. This CDR3 contains 13 residues. CDR3 bases: TGTGCCTGGAGTTTACAGATGAACACTGAAGCTTTCTTT. Its translation is CAWSLQMNTEAFF.

The chain couples TRBV7-9 to TRBJ2-3; 12 nucleotides line up with TRBD1. Germline lookup yields CDR1 SEHNR and CDR2 FQNEAQ (reference sequence). This CDR3 has 18 residues. The ends lost 5 bases at V and 1 base at J; junction bases unmatched: 10. CDR3 DNA: TGTGCCAGCAGCATACGGGACAGGGGGCCAGGCGGCACAGATACGCAGTATTTT. Translation gives CASSIRDRGPGGTDTQYF. Full variable domain (remainder filled in from reference TRBV7-9 and TRBJ2-3): DTGVSQNPRHKITKRGQNVTFRCDPISEHNRLYWYRQTLGQGPEFLTYFQNEAQLEKSRLLSDRFSAERPKGSFSTLEIQRTEQGDSAMYLCASSIRDRGPGGTDTQYFGPGTRLTVL.

The genes are TRBV9 and TRBJ2-1; D may be TRBD1 (6 bases). Trimming pared 0 bases from V and 6 bases from J, leaving 13 bases between. The CDR3 totals 15 residues. Germline CDR1 reads SGDLS; CDR2 reads YYNGEE. The CDR3 here is CASSVGQGTINEQFF. The CDR3, as DNA: TGTGCCAGCAGCGTAGGGCAGGGGACGATCAATGAGCAGTTCTTC.

This clone was seen a single time. The chain couples TRBV7-2 to TRBJ2-1; 9 positions match TRBD2. With V trimmed by 7 bases and J by 8 bases, 12 bases remained unmatched. This CDR3 comprises 15 residues. Germline values: CDR1 SGHTA, CDR2 FQGNSA. Written as DNA, the CDR3 is TGTGCCAGCACCTACACCGGGACTAGCCCGGATGAGCAGTTCTTC. Translating it yields CASTYTGTSPDEQFF.

The chain uses TRBV30 and TRBJ1-2; D not certain. V lost 0 bases to trimming and J lost 8 bases, with 7 bases between them. The CDR3 length is 11 residues. The V gene's germline CDR1 is GTSNPN and CDR2 SVGIG (reference sequence). The CDR3 here is CAWSVIAGYTF. CDR3 coding DNA: TGTGCCTGGAGTGTGATAGCCGGCTACACCTTC.

The chain couples TRBV10-3 to TRBJ1-1; D gene unclear. V was clipped by 4 bases and J by 1 base, with 13 bases between them. CDR3 length: 15 residues. Looked up from germline, CDR1 is ENHRY and CDR2 is SYGVKD. The CDR3 DNA is TGTGCCATCAGTGGCCCCGCGACGGGGAACACTGAAGCTTTCTTT. Its protein product is CAISGPATGNTEAFF.

V is TRBV7-8 and J is TRBJ2-7; maybe TRBD1 (6 bases). The length of the CDR3 is 15 residues. V dropped 2 bases and J dropped 0 bases, with 11 bases sitting between them. Germline V CDR1 and CDR2: SGHVS, FQNEAQ. In DNA form, the CDR3 reads TGTGCCAGCAGCTTAATCGGGACATACTCCTACGAGCAGTACTTC. It specifies CASSLIGTYSYEQYF.

The chain joins TRBV30 to TRBJ1-2; tentative D call: TRBD1 (6 bases). Trimming shortened V by 1 base and J by 0 bases, and 24 bases separated the two germline ends. The germline V gene encodes CDR1 GTSNPN and CDR2 SVGIG (reference sequence). This CDR3 contains 19 residues. CDR3 nucleotides: TGTGCCTGGAGTGGATGGGGGGGGCCAACGACCAAACCTAACTATGGCTACACCTTC. It translates to CAWSGWGGPTTKPNYGYTF.

This clone was seen a handful of times. This rearrangement joins TRBV5-1 to TRBJ2-1; D is unclear. CDR3 size: 14 residues. The germline V gene has CDR1 SGHRS and CDR2 YFSETQ. V was clipped by 4 bases and J by 9 bases, with 17 bases between them. The DNA of the CDR3 is TGCGCCAGCAGCCCTGAGTCCGGTCGGAGTGAGCAGTTCTTC. Translated, it gives CASSPESGRSEQFF.

This chain links TRBV28 with TRBJ1-5, with 11 positions matching TRBD1. Trimming at V came to 2 bases and at J to 6 bases, leaving 3 bases not matched to a gene. This CDR3 region has 15 residues. Germline CDR1 and CDR2: MDHEN and SYDVKM. CDR3 protein: CASSLGQGAGQPQHF. The CDR3 coding sequence is TGTGCCAGCAGTTTAGGACAGGGGGCCGGTCAGCCCCAGCATTTT.

This sequence joins TRBV6-4 and TRBJ1-2; 11 nucleotides line up with TRBD1. The length of the CDR3 is 13 residues. Germline V gives CDR1 MRHNA, CDR2 SNTAGT. The V gene end was trimmed by 6 bases and the J gene end by 3 bases; junction bases not matched to a gene: 0. The chain's CDR3 is CASRGQGDYGYTF. CDR3 bases: TGTGCCAGCAGGGGACAGGGGGACTATGGCTACACCTTC.